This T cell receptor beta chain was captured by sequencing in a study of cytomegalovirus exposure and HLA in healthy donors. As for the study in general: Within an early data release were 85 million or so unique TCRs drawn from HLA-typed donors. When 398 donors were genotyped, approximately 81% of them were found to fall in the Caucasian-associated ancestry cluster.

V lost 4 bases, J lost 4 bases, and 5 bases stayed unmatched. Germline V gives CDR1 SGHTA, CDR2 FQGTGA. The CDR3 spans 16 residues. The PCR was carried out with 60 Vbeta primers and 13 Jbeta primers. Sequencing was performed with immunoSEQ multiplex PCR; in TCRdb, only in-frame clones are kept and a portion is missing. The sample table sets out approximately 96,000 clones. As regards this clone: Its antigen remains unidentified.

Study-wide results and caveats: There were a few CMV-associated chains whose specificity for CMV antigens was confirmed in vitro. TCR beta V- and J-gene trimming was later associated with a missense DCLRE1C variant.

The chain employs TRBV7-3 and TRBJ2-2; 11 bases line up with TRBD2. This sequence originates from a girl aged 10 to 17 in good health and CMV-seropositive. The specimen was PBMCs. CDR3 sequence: CASSSTGTSGTGELFF. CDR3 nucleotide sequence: TGTGCCAGCAGCTCTACCGGGACTAGCGGCACCGGGGAGCTGTTTTTT.